The rows below give T cell receptor beta chains drawn from one sample of a study of identifying expanded T cells in peripheral blood. Clones were sequenced by immunoSEQ multiplex PCR, and TCRdb holds only the in-frame ones, with some missing. This repertoire shows 50,000 to 60,000 clones, about 80% found once; its top ten account for approximately 15%. The specimen was blood. The source of these receptors is a person between 18 and 75 years old in good health. The CDR3 runs from the conserved cysteine through the conserved F or W. The D gene is left open where the match is weak. Only some rows state a clone size, as once, few, many or a class for expanded clones.

j_gene: TRBJ2-1; abundance: .; v_gene: TRBV11-3; d_gene: .; CDR3aa: CASSLNQGVGVHEQFF; CDR3nt: TGTGCCAGCAGCTTAAATCAAGGCGTAGGGGTCCATGAGCAGTTCTTC
j_gene: TRBJ2-7; abundance: .; v_gene: TRBV30; d_gene: .; CDR3aa: CACEYGSSEQYF; CDR3nt: TGTGCCTGCGAATACGGGAGTTCCGAGCAGTACTTC
j_gene: TRBJ1-1; abundance: .; v_gene: TRBV7-2; d_gene: .; CDR3aa: CASSLAGSSEAFF; CDR3nt: TGTGCCAGCAGCTTAGCGGGTTCCTCTGAAGCTTTCTTT
j_gene: TRBJ2-5; abundance: .; v_gene: TRBV6-1; d_gene: .; CDR3aa: CASIDLYQETQYF; CDR3nt: TGTGCCAGCATCGACTTATACCAAGAGACCCAGTACTTC
j_gene: TRBJ2-1; abundance: once; v_gene: TRBV5-1; d_gene: .; CDR3aa: CASCHSLGHEQFF; CDR3nt: TGCGCCAGCTGTCACTCTTTAGGTCATGAGCAGTTCTTC
j_gene: TRBJ1-4; abundance: .; v_gene: TRBV7-9; d_gene: TRBD1; CDR3aa: CASTTYGTGTEKLFF; CDR3nt: TGTGCCAGCACCACGTACGGGACAGGGACTGAAAAACTGTTTTTT
j_gene: TRBJ2-1; abundance: .; v_gene: TRBV27; d_gene: .; CDR3aa: CASSLSKLVTSYNEQFF; CDR3nt: TGTGCCAGCAGTTTATCGAAACTAGTGACCTCCTACAATGAGCAGTTCTTC
j_gene: TRBJ1-2; abundance: .; v_gene: TRBV19; d_gene: .; CDR3aa: CASRGERRASYGYTF; CDR3nt: TGTGCCAGTAGGGGTGAGAGACGGGCCTCCTATGGCTACACCTTC
j_gene: TRBJ2-5; abundance: .; v_gene: TRBV7-3; d_gene: .; CDR3aa: CASSPTSMGTQYF; CDR3nt: TGTGCCAGCAGCCCAACTAGCATGGGGACCCAGTACTTC
j_gene: TRBJ1-2; abundance: .; v_gene: TRBV19; d_gene: .; CDR3aa: CASSRDTAAYGYTF; CDR3nt: TGTGCCAGTAGCAGGGACACGGCAGCATATGGCTACACCTTC
j_gene: TRBJ2-1; abundance: once; v_gene: TRBV7-8; d_gene: .; CDR3aa: CASSDEGPGNEQFF; CDR3nt: TGTGCCAGCAGCGATGAAGGGCCGGGCAATGAGCAGTTCTTC
j_gene: TRBJ2-1; abundance: .; v_gene: TRBV27; d_gene: TRBD2; CDR3aa: CASSLSPGLAGGGEQFF; CDR3nt: TGTGCCAGCAGTTTATCACCCGGACTAGCGGGAGGAGGTGAGCAGTTCTTC
j_gene: TRBJ1-1; abundance: medium-sized; v_gene: TRBV7-9; d_gene: .; CDR3aa: CASSSQQGETEAFF; CDR3nt: TGTGCCAGCAGCTCGCAACAGGGCGAAACTGAAGCTTTCTTT
j_gene: TRBJ2-7; abundance: .; v_gene: TRBV28; d_gene: TRBD1; CDR3aa: CASSNYRGYYEQYF; CDR3nt: TGTGCCAGCAGTAATTACAGGGGATACTACGAGCAGTACTTC
j_gene: TRBJ1-1; abundance: .; v_gene: TRBV10-1; d_gene: .; CDR3aa: CASSERGQWRGEAFF; CDR3nt: TGCGCCAGCAGTGAGAGAGGACAGTGGAGGGGTGAAGCTTTCTTT
j_gene: TRBJ1-5; abundance: .; v_gene: TRBV19; d_gene: TRBD1; CDR3aa: CASSIRTGGHQPQHF; CDR3nt: TGTGCCAGTAGTATACGCACAGGGGGCCACCAGCCCCAGCATTTT
j_gene: TRBJ1-2; abundance: .; v_gene: TRBV19; d_gene: .; CDR3aa: CASSSVPGGLTF; CDR3nt: TGTGCCAGTAGTTCGGTACCGGGGGGCCTCACCTTC
j_gene: TRBJ1-1; abundance: .; v_gene: TRBV19; d_gene: .; CDR3aa: CASRDRNTEAFF; CDR3nt: TGTGCCAGTAGGGACAGGAACACTGAAGCTTTCTTT
j_gene: TRBJ1-1; abundance: .; v_gene: TRBV7-2; d_gene: TRBD1; CDR3aa: CASSSGTGKTEAFF; CDR3nt: TGTGCCAGCAGCTCCGGGACAGGGAAAACTGAAGCTTTCTTT
j_gene: TRBJ2-7; abundance: .; v_gene: TRBV11-3; d_gene: .; CDR3aa: CASSPGRKVGYEQYF; CDR3nt: TGTGCCAGCAGCCCCGGGAGAAAAGTGGGCTACGAGCAGTACTTC
j_gene: TRBJ2-6; abundance: once; v_gene: TRBV11-1; d_gene: .; CDR3aa: CASSLALPGHVNGANVLTF; CDR3nt: TGTGCCAGCAGCTTAGCACTACCGGGCCACGTTAATGGGGCCAACGTCCTGACTTTC
j_gene: TRBJ2-1; abundance: .; v_gene: TRBV10-3; d_gene: .; CDR3aa: CAISDRGEHIYNEQFF; CDR3nt: TGTGCCATCAGTGATCGGGGAGAACACATCTACAATGAGCAGTTCTTC
j_gene: TRBJ2-7; abundance: .; v_gene: TRBV7-9; d_gene: .; CDR3aa: CASSRIGQSGEQYF; CDR3nt: TGTGCCAGCAGCCGAATAGGCCAGTCAGGCGAGCAGTACTTC
j_gene: TRBJ2-7; abundance: .; v_gene: TRBV7-2; d_gene: .; CDR3aa: CASSSGQLSYEQYF; CDR3nt: TGTGCCAGCAGCTCGGGACAACTTTCCTACGAGCAGTACTTC
j_gene: TRBJ1-2; abundance: .; v_gene: TRBV7-2; d_gene: TRBD1; CDR3aa: CASSLVETGGANGYTF; CDR3nt: TGTGCCAGCAGCTTAGTCGAGACAGGGGGCGCTAATGGCTACACCTTC
j_gene: TRBJ1-6; abundance: .; v_gene: TRBV6-5; d_gene: .; CDR3aa: CASRNRDLNSPLHF; CDR3nt: TGTGCCAGCAGGAACCGGGATCTGAATTCACCCCTCCACTTT
j_gene: TRBJ2-2; abundance: .; v_gene: TRBV19; d_gene: .; CDR3aa: CATHTGPTNTGELFF; CDR3nt: TGTGCCACCCATACCGGGCCGACGAACACCGGGGAGCTGTTTTTT
j_gene: TRBJ2-1; abundance: .; v_gene: TRBV19; d_gene: TRBD1; CDR3aa: CASSWATGRTYNEQFF; CDR3nt: TGTGCCAGTAGTTGGGCGACAGGGAGAACCTACAATGAGCAGTTCTTC
j_gene: TRBJ1-5; abundance: .; v_gene: TRBV30; d_gene: TRBD1; CDR3aa: CAWSIDRVQPQHF; CDR3nt: TGTGCCTGGAGCATAGACAGGGTTCAGCCCCAGCATTTT
j_gene: TRBJ1-6; abundance: .; v_gene: TRBV6-6; d_gene: TRBD1; CDR3aa: CASRGQGRSPLHF; CDR3nt: TGTGCCAGCAGGGGACAGGGGCGGTCACCCCTCCACTTT
j_gene: TRBJ1-2; abundance: .; v_gene: TRBV15; d_gene: .; CDR3aa: CATSRDRGGVGYGYTF; CDR3nt: TGTGCCACCAGCAGAGATAGGGGAGGGGTCGGCTATGGCTACACCTTC
j_gene: TRBJ1-5; abundance: .; v_gene: TRBV27; d_gene: .; CDR3aa: CASRHKNQPQHF; CDR3nt: TGTGCCAGTAGACATAAGAATCAGCCCCAGCATTTT
j_gene: TRBJ2-7; abundance: .; v_gene: TRBV6-5; d_gene: .; CDR3aa: CASSLVWSYEQYF; CDR3nt: TGTGCCAGCAGTCTCGTATGGAGCTACGAGCAGTACTTC
j_gene: TRBJ1-1; abundance: .; v_gene: TRBV19; d_gene: TRBD1; CDR3aa: CASKPGGPTEAFF; CDR3nt: TGTGCCAGTAAGCCAGGGGGCCCCACTGAAGCTTTCTTT
j_gene: TRBJ1-5; abundance: .; v_gene: TRBV18; d_gene: TRBD1; CDR3aa: CASSRTGDQPQHF; CDR3nt: TGTGCCAGCTCCCGGACAGGCGATCAGCCCCAGCATTTT